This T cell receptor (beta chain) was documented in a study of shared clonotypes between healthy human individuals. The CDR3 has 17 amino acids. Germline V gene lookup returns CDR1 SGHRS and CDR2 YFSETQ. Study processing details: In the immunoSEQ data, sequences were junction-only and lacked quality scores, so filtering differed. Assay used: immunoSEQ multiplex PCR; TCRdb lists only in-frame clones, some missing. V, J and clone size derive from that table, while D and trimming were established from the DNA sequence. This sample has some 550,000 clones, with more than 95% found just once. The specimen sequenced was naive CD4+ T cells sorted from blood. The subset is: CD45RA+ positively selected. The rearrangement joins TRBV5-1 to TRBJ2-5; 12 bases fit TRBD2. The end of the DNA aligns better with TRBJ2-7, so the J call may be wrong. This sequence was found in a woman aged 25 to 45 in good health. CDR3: CASSRGRTSGTLYEQYF. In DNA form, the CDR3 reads TGCGCCAGCAGCCGCGGGCGGACTAGCGGGACCCTCTACGAGCAGTACTTC.